This entry is about one T cell receptor beta chain. Its target is unknown. These data originate in a study of siplizumab effects on memory and regulatory T cells. Study-wide results and caveats: Neither a naive nor a memory phenotype was assignable to roughly 75-97% of proliferating CD4+ or CD8+ clones.

Profiled with immunoSEQ multiplex PCR; TCRdb holds only in-frame clones, not every one. This table has around 100,000 clones, approximately 92% appearing once. The germline V gene has CDR1 MDHEN and CDR2 SYDVKM. The CDR3 runs 15 residues. Losses at the gene ends were 4 bases for V and 5 bases for J; bases not matched to a gene: 5. This rearrangement joins TRBV28 to TRBJ2-5, with 12 bases identical to TRBD2. This TCR was recovered from a human donor in good health. The sample was CD4+ T cells sorted from blood. DNA for the CDR3: TGTGCCAGCAGTTCTCCTAGCGGGGGGGCCGAGACCCAGTACTTC. This encodes CASSSPSGGAETQYF.